These 27 T cell receptor beta chains came from one sample sequenced in a study of shared clonotypes between healthy human individuals. TCRdb's copy holds only in-frame clones and misses some; the assay was immunoSEQ multiplex PCR. The sample consists of about 710,000 clones, roughly 72% of them appearing once. Input material: memory CD4+ T cells sorted from blood. Subset indicated: CD45RA-negative fraction. The receptors originated from a woman in her twenties or thirties in good health.

The chain carries TRBV30 and TRBJ2-5; 8 bases match TRBD1. The J call is uncertain, as TRBJ2-7 better fits the DNA end. CDR3 size: 13 residues. Germline values: CDR1 GTSNPN, CDR2 SVGIG (reference sequence). The CDR3 nucleotides are TGTGCCTGGGACACAGGGGGTCTTTACGAGCAGTACTTC. Protein product: CAWDTGGLYEQYF.

This clone was detected only a few times. V is TRBV27 and J is TRBJ1-5, with D perhaps matching TRBD1 (5 bases). The CDR3 runs 15 residues. Germline CDR1 and CDR2: MNHEY and SMNVEV (reference sequence). V was clipped by 9 bases and J by 5 bases, with 20 bases between them. CDR3 DNA: TGTGCCAGTAGATTATCGGGGCTGAGGGATCAGCCCCAGCATTTT. This translates into CASRLSGLRDQPQHF.

The rearrangement links TRBV5-1 to TRBJ2-2, with D possibly matching TRBD1 (6 bases). The length of the CDR3 is 15 residues. With 1 base removed from V and 2 bases from J, the gap between germline ends came to 9 bases. Germline-derived CDR1 and CDR2 are SGHRS and YFSETQ. DNA for the CDR3: TGCGCCAGCAGCTTGCAGGGGACAAACACCGGGGAGCTGTTTTTT. This translates into CASSLQGTNTGELFF. Filled out from reference TRBV5-1 and TRBJ2-2, the complete variable domain reads KAGVTQTPRYLIKTRGQQVTLSCSPISGHRSVSWYQQTPGQGLQFLFEYFSETQRNKGNFPGRFSGRQFSNSRSEMNVSTLELGDSALYLCASSLQGTNTGELFFGEGSRLTVL.

The V and J genes are TRBV6-6 and TRBJ1-5; TRBD1 matches 9 bases. The CDR3 spans 14 residues. The V and J ends lost 7 bases and 7 bases, in that order; junction bases with no gene match: 8. Germline V CDR1 and CDR2: MNHNY, SVGAGI (reference sequence). The CDR3, as DNA: TGTGCCAGCAAACAACAGGGGGCTTTGCAGCCCCAGCATTTT. It codes for CASKQQGALQPQHF.

Concerning this clone: The sample holds other DNA sequences that translate to the same CDR3. The chain is built from TRBV5-1 and TRBJ2-3; TRBD1 matches at 12 bases. Trimming took 3 bases from V and 3 from J; bases not matched to a gene: 5. Germline V CDR1 and CDR2: SGHRS, YFSETQ. The CDR3 has 16 residues. The CDR3 spells CASSWGQGAITDTQYF. Here the CDR3 DNA reads TGCGCCAGCAGCTGGGGACAGGGGGCGATTACAGATACGCAGTATTTT.

The CDR3 region is CASSRTSGEYEQYF. CDR3 DNA: TGCGCCAGCAGTCGAACTAGCGGAGAATACGAGCAGTACTTC. The chain employs TRBV23-1 and TRBJ2-7; 8 nucleotides agree with TRBD2. TRBV23-1 is known as an ORF, though its function is uncertain. V dropped 4 bases and J dropped 4; count of bases not matched to a gene: 6. This CDR3 contains 14 residues.

To note about this clone: A read error may be the cause here, since a much bigger clone is one base away. The V gene is TRBV7-9, the J gene TRBJ1-1; TRBD1 agrees at 7 bases. The V segment lost 5 bases and the J segment 4 bases; nucleotides outside the gene matches: 4. The CDR3 runs to 13 residues. CDR1 SEHNR and CDR2 FQNEAQ come from the germline V gene (reference sequence). This CDR3 reads CASSQGGGTEAFF. CDR3 nucleotide sequence: TGTGCCAGCAGCCAAGGGGGCGGCACTGAAGCTTTCTTT.

The chain uses TRBV4-1 and TRBJ2-4, with 7 bases fitting TRBD2. The germline V gene encodes CDR1 MGHRA and CDR2 YSYEKL. The CDR3 sequence is 14 residues long. Losses at the gene ends were 5 bases for V and 3 bases for J; bases not matched to a gene: 4. CDR3 nucleotide sequence: TGCGCCAGCAGCTCACCGGGGGGCAAAAACATTCAGTACTTC. It codes for CASSSPGGKNIQYF.

The rearrangement uses TRBV11-2 and TRBJ1-1; the match to TRBD1 covers 7 bases. Germline CDR1 reads SGHAT; CDR2 reads FQNNGV. The V segment lost 8 bases and the J segment 0 bases; nucleotides outside the gene matches: 15. The CDR3 consists of 17 residues. CDR3 in amino acids: CASLPGQPSSLNTEAFF. CDR3 bases: TGTGCCAGCCTACCGGGACAGCCATCATCGCTGAACACTGAAGCTTTCTTT. Together with reference TRBV11-2 and TRBJ1-1, the CDR3 gives the full variable domain: EAGVAQSPRYKIIEKRQSVAFWCNPISGHATLYWYQQILGQGPKLLIQFQNNGVVDDSQLPKDRFSAERLKGVDSTLKIQPAKLEDSAVYLCASLPGQPSSLNTEAFFGQGTRLTVV.

CDR3 nucleotides: TGTGCCATCAGTGAGTCGAGTGGGGTGGCCAAAAACATTCAGTACTTC. This codes for CAISESSGVAKNIQYF. The chain joins TRBV10-3 to TRBJ2-4, with D unresolved. This CDR3 contains 16 residues. V dropped 0 bases and J dropped 1 base, with 10 bases sitting between them. CDR1 is ENHRY, CDR2 SYGVKD, per germline.

The chain links TRBV18 to TRBJ1-4; D is ambiguous. This CDR3 has 16 residues. Germline V CDR1 and CDR2: KGHSH, LQKENI. Trimming took 0 bases from V and 7 from J, leaving 15 bases between them. CDR3 DNA: TGTGCCAGCTCACCACCTAATGAAGGGTTGCGTGAAAAACTGTTTTTT. Encoded protein: CASSPPNEGLREKLFF.

The gene calls are TRBV4-1 and TRBJ2-6; TRBD1 aligns across 12 bases. V was clipped by 4 bases and J by 1 base; unmatched bases: 5. Germline-derived CDR1 and CDR2 are MGHRA and YSYEKL. This CDR3 has 18 residues. For the CDR3, the DNA is TGCGCCAGCAGCCGAGGGGACAGGGGGCGTTCTGGGGCCAACGTCCTGACTTTC. Translated: CASSRGDRGRSGANVLTF.

This CDR3 reads CASSIGLASYEQYF. CDR3 DNA sequence: TGTGCCAGTAGTATCGGACTAGCGTCGTACGAGCAGTACTTC. The rearrangement uses TRBV19 and TRBJ2-7; 9 bases map to TRBD2. The junction had 4 bases not matched to a gene; V was cut back by 3 bases and J by 4 bases. The CDR3 contains 14 residues. Germline V gene data show CDR1 as LNHDA and CDR2 as SQIVND (reference sequence).

This clone was recorded only once. The V gene is TRBV30, the J gene TRBJ2-3, with 10 bases identical to TRBD1. The CDR3 totals 17 residues. J was trimmed by 1 base and V by 1 base; bases with no gene match: 8. Germline CDR1 and CDR2: GTSNPN and SVGIG (reference sequence). The CDR3 DNA reads TGTGCCTGGAGTGGATTAAGACAGGGGGCGCGCACAGATACGCAGTATTTT. This encodes CAWSGLRQGARTDTQYF.

J is TRBJ1-2 and V is TRBV28; D remains ambiguous. V lost 6 bases to trimming and J lost 5 bases, with 13 bases between them. The CDR3 has 13 amino acids. From germline, CDR1 is MDHEN and CDR2 SYDVKM. The CDR3 nucleotides read TGTGCCAGCAGCCTAGGAGGGTTTTATGGCTACACCTTC. It codes for CASSLGGFYGYTF.

V usage is TRBV6-1 and J usage is TRBJ2-1; D possibly corresponds to TRBD1 (5 bases). Trimming removed 7 bases at V and 3 bases at J, with 16 bases between. This CDR3 contains 15 residues. Per germline, CDR1 MNHNS and CDR2 SASEGT. Written as DNA, the CDR3 is TGTGCCAGCACTAACAGGCGATTGGGCTACAATGAGCAGTTCTTC. As protein: CASTNRRLGYNEQFF.

V gene TRBV6-5 combines with J gene TRBJ2-1, with D unclear. Germline values: CDR1 MNHEY, CDR2 SVGAGI. This CDR3 is built from 12 residues. V shed 6 bases and J shed 4 bases, with 7 bases lying between them. The CDR3 nucleotides read TGTGCCAGCAGCGACAAATACAATGAGCAGTTCTTC. The encoded protein is CASSDKYNEQFF.

This chain links TRBV27 with TRBJ1-5; D is undetermined. Germline V gene sequence: CDR1 MNHEY, CDR2 SMNVEV (reference sequence). This CDR3 region has 16 residues. V shed 5 bases and J shed 2 bases, with 16 bases lying between them. The DNA for the CDR3 is TGTGCCAGCAGTATCCCCCGCCGTAGGGGCAATCAGCCCCAGCATTTT. Its translation: CASSIPRRRGNQPQHF.

V gene TRBV27 combines with J gene TRBJ1-5, with D perhaps matching TRBD1 (5 bases). CDR3 length: 13 residues. Trimming took 3 bases from V and 9 from J, leaving 12 bases between them. The V gene's germline CDR1 is MNHEY and CDR2 SMNVEV (reference sequence). The CDR3 DNA reads TGTGCCAGCAGTTTGCGGGTGGGGCGGCCCCAGCATTTT. Amino acids: CASSLRVGRPQHF.

This chain joins TRBV10-1 and TRBJ1-1; D gene ambiguous. This CDR3 contains 15 residues. Germline loops: CDR1 WNHNN, CDR2 SYGVQD (reference sequence). V shed 0 bases and J shed 6 bases, with 14 bases lying between them. This CDR3 reads CASSESMVLGSEAFF. Written as DNA, the CDR3 is TGCGCCAGCAGTGAGTCGATGGTCCTTGGTTCTGAAGCTTTCTTT.

The V gene is TRBV7-9, the J gene TRBJ2-3, with D maybe TRBD2 (5 bases). Germline values: CDR1 SEHNR, CDR2 FQNEAQ (reference sequence). This CDR3 spans 15 amino acids. The ends were cut back, 2 bases at V and 0 bases at J, with 9 bases in the middle. CDR3 region: CASSLLRGSTDTQYF. The CDR3 nucleotides read TGTGCCAGCAGCTTACTACGCGGGAGCACAGATACGCAGTATTTT.

V usage is TRBV25-1 and J usage is TRBJ1-1; 7 bases line up with TRBD1. The germline V gene has CDR1 MGHDK and CDR2 SYGVNS. The CDR3 loop spans 14 amino acids. The trim removed 6 bases at V and 7 bases at J, leaving 11 bases unmatched. The CDR3 protein is CASRAKTGPNEAFF. The CDR3 coding sequence is TGTGCCAGCAGAGCAAAGACAGGGCCCAATGAAGCTTTCTTT.

The CDR3 is CATSSWQFF. The CDR3 DNA reads TGTGCCACCAGTTCTTGGCAGTTCTTC. This chain links TRBV15 with TRBJ2-1, with unresolved D. CDR1 is LNHNV and CDR2 is YYDKDF in the germline V gene (reference sequence). The CDR3 extends over 9 amino acids. V was pared by 6 bases and J by 12 bases, with 6 bases between.

This clone came up a few times. The CDR3 DNA reads as TGCGCCAGCAGTGATCGCGGGAGAGGCCCAGAGACCCAGTACTTC. Its translation: CASSDRGRGPETQYF. This chain joins TRBV10-2 and TRBJ2-5; 7 bases are shared with TRBD2. From germline, CDR1 is WSHSY and CDR2 SAAADI. With 3 bases clipped from V and 4 bases from J, the junction kept 8 bases outside the gene matches. The CDR3 is made up of 15 amino acids.

The CDR3 spells CASSLGLSSGNTIYF. The CDR3 nucleotides read TGTGCCAGCAGCTTGGGACTGAGCTCTGGAAACACCATATATTTT. The J gene is TRBJ1-3, the V gene TRBV5-6, with D unclear. CDR1 SGHDT and CDR2 YYEEEE come from the germline V gene. Trimming stripped 0 bases from V and 0 bases from J, with 7 bases between. This CDR3 has 15 amino acids.

This sequence joins TRBV10-3 and TRBJ2-1; no definite D call. Germline-derived CDR1 and CDR2 are ENHRY and SYGVKD. Trimming left V 2 bases short and J 10 bases short, with 15 bases between. This CDR3 contains 14 residues. The CDR3 is CAISENGRPSEQFF. Here the CDR3 DNA reads TGTGCCATCAGTGAGAACGGCAGGCCGAGCGAGCAGTTCTTC.

The chain employs TRBV10-3 and TRBJ1-1; tentatively, D is TRBD1 (6 bases). Germline V gives CDR1 ENHRY, CDR2 SYGVKD. Trimming stripped 8 bases from V and 1 base from J, with 14 bases between. CDR3 size: 14 residues. CDR3 DNA: TGTGCCATCCAGCAGGGGATGGGGAACACTGAAGCTTTCTTT. It yields the protein CAIQQGMGNTEAFF.